This entry lists 5 T cell receptor beta chains sequenced from one sample in a study of T cell repertoires in cytomegalovirus infection. MiXCR was run by TCRdb on the reads, yielding one entry per CDR3 protein. The data show about 160,000 distinct CDR3 sequences, less than 25% seen once. These receptors' antigens are unknown. The source material was CD8+ T cells from cultured PBMCs, sampled from culture after CMV antigen stimulation. Receptors were obtained from a human donor in good health (CMV status not recorded). Some clones in this sample may be carry-over from other donors' samples.

The chain links TRBV12-5 to TRBJ1-2; no firm D call. V gave up 2 bases and J gave up 3 bases, with 16 bases separating them. Looked up from germline, CDR1 is LGHNT and CDR2 is FRNRAP. The CDR3 covers 16 residues. The CDR3 DNA follows: TGTGCTAGTGGTTTGTCCCCGCCGGCAGCACACTATGGCTACACCTTC. Amino acid sequence: CASGLSPPAAHYGYTF.

This clonotype came up a few times. The V and J genes are TRBV7-9 and TRBJ2-7, with 7 bases matching TRBD2. The CDR3 is 15 amino acids. Germline V lookup: CDR1 SEHNR, CDR2 FQNEAQ (reference sequence). The V and J ends lost 6 bases and 3 bases, in that order; junction bases with no gene match: 11. Written as DNA, the CDR3 is TGTGCCAGCAGTCGCGCGGCGGGGGAAATCTACGAGCAGTACTTC. Translating it yields CASSRAAGEIYEQYF.

The J gene is TRBJ2-1, the V gene TRBV20-1; 12 nucleotides align to TRBD2. The CDR3 is made up of 15 amino acids. Per the germline V gene, CDR1 is DFQATT and CDR2 is SNEGSKA (reference sequence). Losses at the gene ends were 1 base for V and 9 bases for J; bases not matched to a gene: 7. CDR3 residues: CSARGLAGGPFEQFF. As DNA, the CDR3 is TGCAGTGCTAGAGGCCTAGCGGGGGGGCCATTTGAGCAGTTCTTC.

This chain links TRBV7-8 with TRBJ1-3, with 11 bases fitting TRBD1. This CDR3 spans 15 amino acids. Unmatched junction bases numbered 4, after V lost 5 bases and J lost 4 bases. Germline V gene lookup returns CDR1 SGHVS and CDR2 FQNEAQ. The CDR3 DNA reads TGTGCCAGCAGCCGCGGACAGGGGGCCGGAAACACCATATATTTT. This encodes CASSRGQGAGNTIYF.

This clonotype was counted a few times. The chain recombines TRBV7-2 with TRBJ1-2, with D perhaps TRBD1 (6 bases). The ends were cut back, 5 bases at V and 4 bases at J, with 23 bases in the middle. The germline CDR1 and CDR2 sequences are SGHTA and FQGNSA. The CDR3 runs to 17 residues. In DNA, the CDR3 is TGTGCCAGCAGCCCGTCCTCCACAGGGTCCTTGACCTATGGCTACACCTTC. Amino acids: CASSPSSTGSLTYGYTF.